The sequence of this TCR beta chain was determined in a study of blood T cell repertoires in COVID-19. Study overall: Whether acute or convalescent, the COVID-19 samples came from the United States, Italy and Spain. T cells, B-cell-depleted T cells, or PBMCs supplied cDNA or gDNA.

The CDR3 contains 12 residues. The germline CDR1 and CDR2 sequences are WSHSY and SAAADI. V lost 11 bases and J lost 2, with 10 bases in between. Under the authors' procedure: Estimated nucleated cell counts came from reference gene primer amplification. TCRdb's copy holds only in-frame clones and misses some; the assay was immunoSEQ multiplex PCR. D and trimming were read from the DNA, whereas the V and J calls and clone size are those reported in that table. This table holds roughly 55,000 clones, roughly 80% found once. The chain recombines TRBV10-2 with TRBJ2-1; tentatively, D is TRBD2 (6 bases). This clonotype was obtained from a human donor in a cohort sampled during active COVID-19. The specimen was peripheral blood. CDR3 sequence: CALSGPYNEQFF. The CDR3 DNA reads TGCGCCCTTAGCGGCCCCTACAATGAGCAGTTCTTC.